What follows describes a single T cell receptor (beta chain). Construction of the TCRbeta library involved unique molecular identifiers. TCRdb re-derived calls from the PCR reads in MiXCR, one entry per CDR3 protein. The sample yields some 120,000 distinct CDR3 sequences, approximately 10% seen once. V shed 0 bases, J shed 7 bases, and the junction held 4 bases outside the gene matches. This CDR3 has 14 residues. In germline, CDR1 is SGHRS, CDR2 YFSETQ. The sample comes from a study of T-cell reconstitution after alpha-beta-depleted transplantation in children. Here the sequenced sample was PBMCs, taken before TCRalphabeta/CD19-depleted stem cell transplant. The genes are TRBV5-1 and TRBJ2-1, with TRBD1 matching over 7 bases. The sequence was collected from a boy younger than 10 with acute lymphoblastic leukemia, due to receive a stem cell transplant. The chain's CDR3 is CASSLDRGRNEQFF. Written as DNA, the CDR3 is TGCGCCAGCAGCTTGGACAGGGGTCGGAATGAGCAGTTCTTC. Combining the CDR3 with reference TRBV5-1 and TRBJ2-1 gives the whole variable domain KAGVTQTPRYLIKTRGQQVTLSCSPISGHRSVSWYQQTPGQGLQFLFEYFSETQRNKGNFPGRFSGRQFSNSRSEMNVSTLELGDSALYLCASSLDRGRNEQFFGPGTRLTVL.